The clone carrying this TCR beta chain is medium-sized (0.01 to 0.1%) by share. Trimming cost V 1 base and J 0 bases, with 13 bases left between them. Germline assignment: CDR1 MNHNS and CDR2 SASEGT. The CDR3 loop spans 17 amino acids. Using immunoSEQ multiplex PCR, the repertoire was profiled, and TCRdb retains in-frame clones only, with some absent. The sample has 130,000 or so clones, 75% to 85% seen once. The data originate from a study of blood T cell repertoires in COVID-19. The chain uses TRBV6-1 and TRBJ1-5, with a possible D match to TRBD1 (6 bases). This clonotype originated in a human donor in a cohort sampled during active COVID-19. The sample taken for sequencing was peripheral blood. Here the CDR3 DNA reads TGTGCCAGCAGTGAAGAGGGCAGGGGCAATAGCAATCAGCCCCAGCATTTT. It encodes CASSEEGRGNSNQPQHF.